The next 9 T cell receptor beta chains were all read from a single sample in a study of blood T cell repertoires in COVID-19. Sequenced by immunoSEQ multiplex PCR; TCRdb stores in-frame clones only, minus some. The data show 430,000 or so clones, 88% seen once. The specimen sequenced was PBMCs or T cells enriched from blood (not recorded which). The receptors were sampled from a woman aged 40 to 50 who had recovered from COVID-19.

There are many counts of this clone. This chain connects TRBV20-1 to TRBJ1-2, with TRBD1 matching over 9 bases. The germline CDR1 and CDR2 sequences are DFQATT and SNEGSKA (reference sequence). The CDR3 loop spans 12 amino acids. V gave up 3 bases and J gave up 8 bases; unmatched junction bases: 4. The DNA for the CDR3 is TGCAGTGCTAGTCGGGACAGGGAGGGCTACACCTTC. Protein sequence: CSASRDREGYTF.

Turning to this clone: At one boundary the junction diverges from the germline segment, which might be a read error. The chain carries TRBV18 and TRBJ1-1; no clear D. CDR3 size: 11 residues. Germline CDR1 KGHSH, CDR2 LQKENI. Here the CDR3 reads CASSPSEGAVF. The CDR3, as DNA: TGTGCCAGCTCACCATCAGAGGGAGCGGTCTTT.

The CDR3 coding sequence is TGTGCCAGCAGCCGGGGGGGGTATGGCTACACCTTC. It specifies CASSRGGYGYTF. The chain carries TRBV11-2 and TRBJ1-2, with D possibly TRBD1 on 5 matching bases. Between the trimmed V and J ends, which lost 5 bases and 5 bases, there was a span of 9 bases. The V gene's germline CDR1 is SGHAT and CDR2 FQNNGV. This CDR3 spans 12 amino acids.

This chain connects TRBV6-5 to TRBJ2-2; 12 nucleotides agree with TRBD1. J gave up 2 bases and V 7 bases, and 2 bases lay outside the gene matches. The CDR3 length is 15 residues. Per germline, CDR1 MNHEY and CDR2 SVGAGI. The CDR3, as DNA: TGTGCCAGCACCGGGACAGGGGGCAACACCGGGGAGCTGTTTTTT. The encoded protein is CASTGTGGNTGELFF.

The rearrangement joins TRBV19 to TRBJ2-4; D is unresolved. CDR3 length: 15 amino acids. Germline V lookup: CDR1 LNHDA, CDR2 SQIVND (reference sequence). With 9 bases removed from V and 0 bases from J, the gap between germline ends came to 15 bases. In nucleotides, the CDR3 is TGTGCCAGCAGGATCTCCATCCTAGCCAAAAACATTCAGTACTTC. Translation: CASRISILAKNIQYF.

This clone has only one observation. The J gene is TRBJ1-5, the V gene TRBV7-2, with 8 bases fitting TRBD1. Germline V CDR1 and CDR2: SGHTA, FQGNSA. The CDR3 contains 18 residues. Trimming removed 1 base from V and 0 bases from J; junction bases left unmatched: 8. The CDR3 protein is CASSLEAPGGTSNQPQHF. The CDR3 DNA is TGTGCCAGCAGCTTAGAGGCCCCAGGGGGCACTAGCAATCAGCCCCAGCATTTT.

The J gene is TRBJ1-3, the V gene TRBV18, with D maybe TRBD1 (5 bases). V was shortened by 2 bases and J by 3 bases, with 14 bases between the two germline ends. Germline V lookup: CDR1 KGHSH, CDR2 LQKENI. The CDR3 totals 16 residues. The CDR3 loop is CASSPVLGGLGNTIYF. CDR3 coding DNA: TGTGCCAGCTCACCAGTTCTTGGGGGACTTGGAAACACCATATATTTT.

This chain uses TRBV28 with TRBJ1-5; 10 bases agree with TRBD1. Germline lookup yields CDR1 MDHEN and CDR2 SYDVKM. The CDR3 is 16 amino acids. J lost 3 bases, V lost 7 bases, and 9 bases had no gene match. Here the CDR3 reads CASKTGGTGDNQPQHF. CDR3 DNA: TGTGCCAGCAAAACGGGGGGGACAGGGGACAATCAGCCCCAGCATTTT.

The chain employs TRBV6-5 and TRBJ1-5, with D maybe TRBD1 (5 bases). The germline V gene encodes CDR1 MNHEY and CDR2 SVGAGI. The CDR3 has 14 amino acids. V was pared by 6 bases and J by 3 bases, with 12 bases between. CDR3 region: CASRGRVPNQPQHF. The CDR3 DNA reads TGTGCCAGCAGGGGCAGGGTCCCCAATCAGCCCCAGCATTTT.